This T cell receptor beta chain came from a study of T cell responses to AZD1222 COVID-19 vaccine. The CDR3 consists of 14 residues. CDR1 and CDR2 from the germline V gene are SGHTA and FQGTGA. Trimming left V 3 bases short and J 6 bases short, with 13 bases between. TCRdb keeps only in-frame clones here, not all; method: immunoSEQ multiplex PCR. The sample lists about 94,000 clones; 85% were seen once. This clonotype was obtained from an adult who received the AZD1222 COVID-19 vaccine. Here the sequenced sample was peripheral blood, taken 28 days after the second AZD1222 dose. The chain recombines TRBV7-3 with TRBJ2-3; D uncertain. The CDR3 loop is CASSFSLGLDTQYF. DNA of the CDR3: TGTGCCAGCAGCTTTAGTCTCGGCCTGGATACGCAGTATTTT.